The sequence of this T cell receptor beta chain was determined in a study of CD8 T cells in Susac syndrome. With random hexamers, reverse transcription was performed on about 0.45 to 1 ug of RNA. Multiplex immunoSEQ PCR targeted 54 Vbeta and 13 Jbeta TCR beta segments. From the immunoSEQ multiplex PCR reads, TCRdb called clonotypes with MiXCR, one entry per CDR3 protein. The sample lists a few hundred thousand distinct CDR3 sequences, 95% occurring once. Of note for this clonotype: The antigen remains unidentified.

Negative isolation yielded the CD8+ and CD4+ T cells, while FACS enriched the TEMRA cells. The CDR3 consists of 14 residues. In germline, CDR1 is SGDLS, CDR2 YYNGEE. Trimming cost V 2 bases and J 8 bases; bases outside gene matches: 7. General study findings and limits: By the study's own acknowledgment, its TCR sequencing and HLA analysis included relatively few individuals.

Sequenced sample: CD4+ T cells from PBMCs. This clonotype was obtained from a human donor with multiple sclerosis. This chain uses TRBV9 with TRBJ2-1; 7 bases are shared with TRBD2. The CDR3 loop reads CASSVRESNYEQFF. The CDR3 DNA sequence: TGTGCCAGCAGCGTGCGGGAGAGTAACTATGAGCAGTTCTTC.